This TCR beta chain originates from a study of T cell repertoires in cytomegalovirus infection. Background on the study: It was the public TCR beta signatures that indicated both CMV infection and matching HLA type.

TCRdb re-derived calls from the reads in MiXCR, one entry per CDR3 protein. The sample carries 250,000 to 300,000 distinct CDR3 sequences, 9.1% recorded once. This CDR3 region has 14 residues. The V gene lost 4 bases and the J gene lost 10 bases, with 17 bases spanning the gap. Per the germline V gene, CDR1 is WNHNN and CDR2 is SYGVQD (reference sequence). General observations from the study: Summed frequency of public TCR beta families distinguished CMV carriers with the relevant HLA. HLA-C-restricted CMV clonotypes gave the most frequent clonotype in two of eight donors.

This clonotype was detected only a few times. What it recognizes is unknown. The sample consisted of PBMCs. This sequence joins TRBV10-1 and TRBJ2-1; D perhaps matches TRBD1 (6 bases). The receptor's source is a human donor in good health (CMV status not recorded). Some clones in this sample may be carry-over from other donors' samples. This chain's CDR3 is CASSGGPLGGEQFF. The CDR3 coding sequence is TGCGCCAGCAGTGGAGGGCCCCTAGGGGGAGAGCAGTTCTTC.